This T cell receptor (beta chain) was sequenced in a study of CXCR3-negative and CXCR3-positive naive CD8 T cells. Whole-study results and caveats: CXCR3-negative naive cells had less hydrophobic TRB CDR3s than did CXCR3-positive naive cells.

This CDR3 has 13 amino acids. Germline V lookup: CDR1 KGHSH, CDR2 LQKENI. The method, 5' RACE with UMI labels, was used to prepare the TRB cDNA libraries. TCRdb reprocessed the 5' RACE reads and keeps a single row for each CDR3 protein, giving no DNA. The sample has 100,000 to 150,000 distinct CDR3 sequences; the top ten hold roughly 0.6%. Note on this clonotype: Its antigen remains unknown.

The specimen sequenced was naive CXCR3+ CD8+ T cells from blood. Specified subset: CD45RO-CCR7+CD27+CD95- naive CD8+ T cells expressing CXCR3 (TNR3+). This chain connects TRBV18 to TRBJ1-5; TCRdb proposes TRBD1, but this gene call is untestable without DNA. This TCR derives from a human donor in good health. Some clones in this sample may be carry-over from other donors' samples. CDR3 in amino acids: CASAQGIGQPQHF.